Listed below are T cell receptor beta chains from one sample, sequenced in a study of graft-versus-host responses after intestinal transplantation. Profiling relied on immunoSEQ multiplex PCR, and the TCRdb table lists in-frame clones only, not all of them. Among under 100,000 clones listed, around 92% were seen once. These receptors lack a known antigen. Sample: unstimulated CD8+ T cells sorted from spleen or lymph node cells, taken before transplant. The receptors stem from a human donor who was the organ donor for an intestinal transplant. Both conserved end residues are part of each CDR3. The order of the fields is clone size, J gene, D gene, V gene, CDR3 protein, CDR3 DNA. A D gene is named only where the DNA matches it firmly. Only part of the rows carry a size: once, few, many, or a class if the clone is expanded.

clone size: NA
J gene: TRBJ2-3
D gene: TRBD2
V gene: TRBV9
CDR3 protein: CASSVQGRGGTDTQYF
CDR3 DNA: TGTGCCAGCAGCGTACAAGGTCGGGGGGGAACAGATACGCAGTATTTT

clone size: NA
J gene: TRBJ2-5
D gene: NA
V gene: TRBV5-1
CDR3 protein: CASSLPEETQYF
CDR3 DNA: TGCGCCAGCAGCTTACCGGAGGAGACCCAGTACTTC

clone size: NA
J gene: TRBJ1-1
D gene: NA
V gene: TRBV6-5
CDR3 protein: CASSYWGSEAFF
CDR3 DNA: TGTGCCAGCAGTTACTGGGGCTCTGAAGCTTTCTTT

clone size: few
J gene: TRBJ1-3
D gene: NA
V gene: TRBV2
CDR3 protein: CASAGSGNTIYF
CDR3 DNA: TGTGCCAGCGCAGGTTCTGGAAACACCATATATTTT

clone size: few
J gene: TRBJ2-7
D gene: NA
V gene: TRBV9
CDR3 protein: CASSPGNPYEQYF
CDR3 DNA: TGTGCCAGCAGCCCAGGCAATCCCTACGAGCAGTACTTC

clone size: NA
J gene: TRBJ1-3
D gene: TRBD1
V gene: TRBV14
CDR3 protein: CASSPRDRGNTIYF
CDR3 DNA: TGTGCCAGCAGCCCACGGGACAGGGGAAACACCATATATTTT

clone size: few
J gene: TRBJ1-6
D gene: TRBD1
V gene: TRBV19
CDR3 protein: CASSMTGVRSPLHF
CDR3 DNA: TGTGCCAGTAGCATGACAGGGGTAAGGTCACCCCTCCACTTT

clone size: once
J gene: TRBJ2-3
D gene: TRBD2
V gene: TRBV7-2
CDR3 protein: CASSLVYRAAGVTDTQYF
CDR3 DNA: TGTGCCAGCAGCTTAGTTTATAGGGCAGCGGGGGTCACAGATACGCAGTATTTT

clone size: once
J gene: TRBJ2-2
D gene: TRBD1
V gene: TRBV10-3
CDR3 protein: CAISESSGGNTGELFF
CDR3 DNA: TGTGCCATCAGTGAGTCGTCAGGGGGGAACACCGGGGAGCTGTTTTTT

clone size: once
J gene: TRBJ1-2
D gene: NA
V gene: TRBV2
CDR3 protein: CASTLWGGGKYGYTF
CDR3 DNA: TGTGCCAGCACCCTCTGGGGAGGGGGGAAGTATGGCTACACCTTC

clone size: NA
J gene: TRBJ2-1
D gene: NA
V gene: TRBV11-2
CDR3 protein: CASSSPAYNEQFF
CDR3 DNA: TGTGCCAGCAGCTCCCCGGCCTACAATGAGCAGTTCTTC

clone size: medium-sized
J gene: TRBJ1-1
D gene: TRBD1
V gene: TRBV19
CDR3 protein: CATGTGDTEAFF
CDR3 DNA: TGTGCCACCGGGACAGGGGACACTGAAGCTTTCTTT

clone size: NA
J gene: TRBJ2-1
D gene: TRBD1
V gene: TRBV27
CDR3 protein: CASSLGTGREQFF
CDR3 DNA: TGTGCCAGCAGTCTCGGGACAGGGAGGGAGCAGTTCTTC

clone size: NA
J gene: TRBJ2-5
D gene: TRBD2
V gene: TRBV7-3
CDR3 protein: CASSLGRELYQETQYF
CDR3 DNA: TGTGCCAGCAGCTTAGGGAGGGAACTGTACCAAGAGACCCAGTACTTC

clone size: NA
J gene: TRBJ2-1
D gene: TRBD2
V gene: TRBV4-3
CDR3 protein: CASSQDPSGGTYNEQFF
CDR3 DNA: TGCGCCAGCAGCCAAGATCCCAGCGGGGGGACCTACAATGAGCAGTTCTTC

clone size: NA
J gene: TRBJ2-5
D gene: NA
V gene: TRBV9
CDR3 protein: CASSDGGLAMAQYF
CDR3 DNA: TGTGCCAGCAGCGACGGGGGGCTGGCGATGGCCCAGTACTTC

clone size: NA
J gene: TRBJ2-7
D gene: NA
V gene: TRBV30
CDR3 protein: CAGIRDFTYEQYF
CDR3 DNA: TGTGCCGGTATCCGGGACTTCACCTACGAGCAGTACTTC

clone size: once
J gene: TRBJ1-1
D gene: TRBD1
V gene: TRBV10-3
CDR3 protein: CAISKTGGENTEAFF
CDR3 DNA: TGTGCCATCAGTAAAACAGGGGGGGAAAACACTGAAGCTTTCTTT

clone size: NA
J gene: TRBJ2-7
D gene: NA
V gene: TRBV30
CDR3 protein: CACPGVYSYEQYF
CDR3 DNA: TGTGCCTGTCCAGGGGTCTACTCCTACGAGCAGTACTTC

clone size: NA
J gene: TRBJ1-1
D gene: TRBD1
V gene: TRBV6-1
CDR3 protein: CASRDRAYRNTEAFF
CDR3 DNA: TGTGCCAGCAGGGACAGGGCCTACCGAAACACTGAAGCTTTCTTT

clone size: NA
J gene: TRBJ2-1
D gene: TRBD1
V gene: TRBV28
CDR3 protein: CASSRTGDEQFF
CDR3 DNA: TGTGCCAGCAGTCGGACAGGGGATGAGCAGTTCTTC

clone size: NA
J gene: TRBJ2-5
D gene: TRBD2
V gene: TRBV2
CDR3 protein: CATRGDFHQETQYF
CDR3 DNA: TGTGCCACCCGGGGGGACTTTCACCAAGAGACCCAGTACTTC

clone size: NA
J gene: TRBJ1-1
D gene: NA
V gene: TRBV4-1
CDR3 protein: CASSQEGQNTEAFF
CDR3 DNA: TGCGCCAGCAGCCAAGAGGGACAGAACACTGAAGCTTTCTTT

clone size: NA
J gene: TRBJ2-3
D gene: TRBD2
V gene: TRBV11-2
CDR3 protein: CASSPTSGGYIGTQYF
CDR3 DNA: TGTGCCAGCAGCCCCACTAGCGGGGGATACATAGGTACGCAGTATTTT

clone size: NA
J gene: TRBJ1-6
D gene: TRBD1
V gene: TRBV6-5
CDR3 protein: CASSYTRQGNSPLHF
CDR3 DNA: TGTGCCAGCAGTTACACGAGACAGGGTAATTCACCCCTCCACTTT

clone size: NA
J gene: TRBJ1-1
D gene: NA
V gene: TRBV4-1
CDR3 protein: CASSFGGPRSNTEAFF
CDR3 DNA: TGCGCCAGCAGCTTTGGAGGACCCCGATCGAACACTGAAGCTTTCTTT

clone size: NA
J gene: TRBJ2-1
D gene: NA
V gene: TRBV4-3
CDR3 protein: CASSQGNYNEQFF
CDR3 DNA: TGCGCCAGCAGCCAAGGTAACTACAATGAGCAGTTCTTC

clone size: once
J gene: TRBJ1-6
D gene: NA
V gene: TRBV12-5
CDR3 protein: CASGLVLRRALDSPLHF
CDR3 DNA: TGTGCTAGTGGTTTGGTACTACGCAGGGCCCTCGACTCACCCCTCCACTTT

clone size: NA
J gene: TRBJ1-1
D gene: NA
V gene: TRBV29-1
CDR3 protein: CSVEGRGGEAFF
CDR3 DNA: TGCAGCGTTGAGGGGCGGGGAGGTGAAGCTTTCTTT

clone size: NA
J gene: TRBJ1-1
D gene: NA
V gene: TRBV19
CDR3 protein: CASSHPGVMNTEAFF
CDR3 DNA: TGTGCCAGTAGTCACCCCGGGGTCATGAACACTGAAGCTTTCTTT

clone size: NA
J gene: TRBJ2-1
D gene: NA
V gene: TRBV6-6
CDR3 protein: CASSYEDNEQFF
CDR3 DNA: TGTGCCAGCAGCTATGAAGACAATGAGCAGTTCTTC

clone size: once
J gene: TRBJ2-7
D gene: NA
V gene: TRBV7-2
CDR3 protein: CASSFQGNTHEQYF
CDR3 DNA: TGTGCCAGCAGCTTCCAGGGTAATACACACGAGCAGTACTTC

clone size: NA
J gene: TRBJ2-4
D gene: NA
V gene: TRBV27
CDR3 protein: CASSLHGDIQYF
CDR3 DNA: TGTGCCAGCAGTTTGCACGGGGACATTCAGTACTTC

clone size: NA
J gene: TRBJ1-2
D gene: NA
V gene: TRBV9
CDR3 protein: CASSPGTASSYGYTF
CDR3 DNA: TGTGCCAGCAGCCCGGGAACGGCCAGTAGCTATGGCTACACCTTC

clone size: few
J gene: TRBJ1-1
D gene: NA
V gene: TRBV4-3
CDR3 protein: CASSQVRGTEAFF
CDR3 DNA: TGCGCCAGCAGCCAAGTACGGGGCACTGAAGCTTTCTTT

clone size: NA
J gene: TRBJ1-2
D gene: TRBD1
V gene: TRBV6-1
CDR3 protein: CATRTGGNYGYTF
CDR3 DNA: TGTGCCACCAGGACAGGGGGGAACTATGGCTACACCTTC

clone size: NA
J gene: TRBJ1-1
D gene: NA
V gene: TRBV19
CDR3 protein: CASSIGGLVNTEAFF
CDR3 DNA: TGTGCCAGTAGTATTGGGGGCTTGGTGAACACTGAAGCTTTCTTT

clone size: NA
J gene: TRBJ2-7
D gene: TRBD2
V gene: TRBV2
CDR3 protein: CASSALAGGVLMYEQYF
CDR3 DNA: TGTGCCAGCAGTGCCCTAGCGGGGGGGGTTTTGATGTACGAGCAGTACTTC

clone size: NA
J gene: TRBJ2-7
D gene: NA
V gene: TRBV13
CDR3 protein: CASSFLDRSDYEQYF
CDR3 DNA: TGTGCCAGCAGCTTCCTGGACAGATCGGACTACGAGCAGTACTTC

clone size: NA
J gene: TRBJ2-3
D gene: TRBD2
V gene: TRBV4-2
CDR3 protein: CASSSQVGSGGITDTQYF
CDR3 DNA: TGTGCCAGCAGCAGTCAAGTAGGTAGCGGGGGGATCACAGATACGCAGTATTTT

clone size: NA
J gene: TRBJ2-5
D gene: NA
V gene: TRBV7-3
CDR3 protein: CASSLGGAQETQYF
CDR3 DNA: TGTGCCAGCAGCTTAGGTGGGGCTCAAGAGACCCAGTACTTC

clone size: NA
J gene: TRBJ1-1
D gene: NA
V gene: TRBV29-1
CDR3 protein: CSVLDVRGNTEAFF
CDR3 DNA: TGCAGCGTCTTGGATGTCAGGGGAAACACTGAAGCTTTCTTT

clone size: NA
J gene: TRBJ2-7
D gene: NA
V gene: TRBV6-6
CDR3 protein: CASSYSGWYSYEQYF
CDR3 DNA: TGTGCCAGCAGTTACTCGGGCTGGTACTCCTACGAGCAGTACTTC